This T cell receptor (beta chain) is from a study of CD4 T cells in relation to SARS-CoV-2 and coronaviruses. The overall study: TCR beta CDR3s were sequenced after approximately ten-day antigen culture of PBMCs.

The CDR3 consists of 14 residues. V was pared by 0 bases and J by 5 bases, with 3 bases of the junction left unmatched. The V gene's germline CDR1 is LGHDT and CDR2 YNNKEL (reference sequence). This table comes from immunoSEQ multiplex PCR, and its TCRdb copy is limited to in-frame clones, with some not included. The sample comprises around 23,000 clones, 73% of which are singletons, and less than 20% rests with the top ten. Regarding the study as a whole: No donor gave both pre-pandemic and post-infection samples. In roughly 60% of donors, memory CD4+ clonotypes crossrecognized SARS-CoV-2 and at least one common cold coronavirus spike.

Note on this clone: Its cognate antigen is unknown.

Unexposed donor CD4+ T cells date from about 2011-2018, before the COVID-19 pandemic. Isolation of CD4+ T cells took place after less than 11 days in culture. The chain recombines TRBV3-1 (or the pseudogene TRBV3-2) with TRBJ1-1; TRBD1 aligns across 7 bases. The sequenced material came from CD4+ T cells from PBMCs, cultured in vitro. The sequence was obtained from a human donor in good health. CDR3 protein: CASSQDIRGTEAFF. The DNA of the CDR3 is TGTGCCAGCAGCCAAGATATCAGGGGGACTGAAGCTTTCTTT.